A few counts support the clone carrying this T cell receptor (beta chain). The antigen is undetermined. The source of the sample is a study of T cells after yellow fever vaccination. Study outcomes and limitations: Among all clonotypes, a small share was observed in both CD4 and CD8 compartments. Reappearing after the booster were most of the clones from primary vaccination (about 96% CD4, about 87% CD8). The secondary response peaked faster, at day 5 versus 15, but was weaker.

In making TCR cDNA, 5'RACE template switching added a universal primer site and UMIs to it. Using its own MiXCR run on the 5' RACE reads, TCRdb lists one record per CDR3 protein. There are around 500,000 distinct CDR3 sequences in the sample; just over 20% occur only once, and 15% to 20% lies in the top ten. The source of this sequence is a man younger than 30 who received the YFV17D yellow fever vaccine. The material sequenced was PBMCs, taken roughly 20 days after the first yellow fever vaccination.

CDR3 region: CASSSLSGSYEQYV. CDR3 in DNA: TGTGCCAGCAGCTCTCTGAGCGGTTCCTACGAGCAGTACGTC. The chain uses TRBV7-8 and TRBJ2-7; D is perhaps TRBD2 (5 bases). With 4 bases removed from V and 1 base from J, the gap between germline ends came to 11 bases. Per germline, CDR1 SGHVS and CDR2 FQNEAQ. This CDR3 has 14 residues.